This TCR beta chain appears in the sequencing data of a study of T cell responses to AZD1222 COVID-19 vaccine (dated by TCRdb to the early 2020s). About the full investigation: TCR sequencing covered some 240 trial participants: about 210 given two doses of AZD1222 and 26 given two doses of MenACWY control vaccine. Enrollment into the trials was organized by age into subgroups of 18-55, 56-69 and 70-plus years, and those subgroups contained roughly 140, 27 and 60 TCR-sequenced participants, respectively.

Regarding this clone: Its target antigen remains unknown. No base quality values were provided; no much bigger clone lies one nucleotide off.

Its CDR3 holds 14 amino acids, cysteine through phenylalanine. CDR3 DNA only is kept here, 42 bases in frame from base 1. V was cut back by 3 bases and J by 11 bases, leaving a gap of 20 bases between them. The germline V gene (reference sequence) gives CDR1 as SGHNT and CDR2 as YYREEE. The sample's time point label, in plain terms: baseline before first vaccination. Taken with the paper, the label for treatment or condition translates to: meningococcal conjugate vaccine given as trial control. The vaccinee samples were drawn from two UK trials, COV001 and COV002, one of which was a single-blind randomized controlled phase 2/3 trial testing AZD1222 (ChAdOx1 nCoV-19) in healthy adults. Trial participant PBMC samples were collected at day 0 and day 28 after the second dose for TCRbeta chain sequencing. Broader findings and caveats from the paper: Participants were mostly white British, with more females than males. The authors suggested clonal diversity may have been underestimated. Conclusions about previously exposed vaccinees are limited, since just a handful of AZD1222 recipients were seropositive for SARS-CoV-2 at baseline. Because no samples from the day 14 peak response were available, repertoires could be characterized only after the peak T cell response. The vaccine-associated CD4 TCRs covered the entire spike protein, and the dominant responses fell in regions 160-218 and 743-854. After two AZD1222 doses, both the breadth and the depth of spike-specific TCRs were significantly higher than at day 0 and than in MenACWY recipients. In the small 56-69-year group, the increase in depth fell short of significance, most likely because of low power. Epitopes outside the regions mutated in the B.1.351 and B.1.1.7 variants were reportedly recognized by nearly half of the unique spike-specific TCRs.

The CDR3 regions of human TCRbeta chains were analyzed by immunosequencing. As for the authors' bioinformatics: TCRs in the repertoires were matched against a reference library of SARS-CoV-2-specific TCRs that had been generated with the MIRA antigen-specificity platform. Breadth was defined as the fraction of unique TCRs that were SARS-CoV-2-associated. Depth was defined as the fraction of total T cells that were SARS-CoV-2-associated. Using the MIRA data, each spike-specific TCR was assigned both to the spike region to which the TCR was reactive and to a CD4 or CD8 class. Log10-transformed breadth and depth values were compared by one-way ANOVA with Sidak's multiple comparisons tests. What TCRdb holds here is the immuneACCESS table cut down to in-frame rearrangements. Part of the clones is not present; checked against another copy, under half of the missing clones reflect an unresolved V gene, and the others are unexplained. V and J calls and clone size are given by that table; D and trimming were obtained from the DNA. The sample contains about 96,000 clones, around 90% of them found a single time. The leading ten clones occupy roughly 5% of the sample.

The specimen was peripheral blood, collected on day 0 of MenACWY control vaccination. The receptor chain draws on TRBV5-4 and TRBJ1-2; a tentative D call is TRBD1 (6 bases match). The sequence was collected from an adult in good health. In nucleotide form, the sequence is TGTGCCAGCAGCTCAAGGACAGACCCCGTAAGGTACACCTTC. This sequence encodes CASSSRTDPVRYTF.